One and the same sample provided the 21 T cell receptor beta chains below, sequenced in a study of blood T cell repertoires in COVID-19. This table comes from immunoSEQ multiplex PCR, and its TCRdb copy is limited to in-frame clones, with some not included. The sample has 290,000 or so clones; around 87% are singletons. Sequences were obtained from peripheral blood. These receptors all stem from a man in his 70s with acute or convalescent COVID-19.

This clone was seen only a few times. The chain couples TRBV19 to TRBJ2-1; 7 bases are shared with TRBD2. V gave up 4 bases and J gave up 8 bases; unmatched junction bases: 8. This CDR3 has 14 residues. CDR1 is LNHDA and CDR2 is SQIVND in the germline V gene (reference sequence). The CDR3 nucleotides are TGTGCCAGTAGTAGCGGGAGCCCCCCACATGAGCAGTTCTTC. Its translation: CASSSGSPPHEQFF.

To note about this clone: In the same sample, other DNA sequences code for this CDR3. Written as DNA, the CDR3 is TGTGCCAGCAGTTTTCAGAACTACGAGCAGTACTTC. Its protein is CASSFQNYEQYF. This sequence joins TRBV28 and TRBJ2-7, with D uncertain. With 3 bases removed from V and 3 bases from J, the gap between germline ends came to 6 bases. The CDR3 consists of 12 residues. Germline loops: CDR1 MDHEN, CDR2 SYDVKM.

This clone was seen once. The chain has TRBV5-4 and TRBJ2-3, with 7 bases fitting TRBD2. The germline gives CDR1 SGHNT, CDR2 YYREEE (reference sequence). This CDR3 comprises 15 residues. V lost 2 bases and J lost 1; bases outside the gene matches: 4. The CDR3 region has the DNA TGTGCCAGCAGCTTCGGGGGGATTGGCACAGATACGCAGTATTTT. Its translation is CASSFGGIGTDTQYF.

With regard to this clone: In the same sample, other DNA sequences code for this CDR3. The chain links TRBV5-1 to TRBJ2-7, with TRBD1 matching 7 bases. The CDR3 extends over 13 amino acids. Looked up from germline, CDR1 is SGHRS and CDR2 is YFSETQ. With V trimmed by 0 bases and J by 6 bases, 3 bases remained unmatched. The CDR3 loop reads CASSLGQGGEQYF. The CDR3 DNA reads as TGCGCCAGCAGCTTGGGACAGGGTGGCGAGCAGTACTTC.

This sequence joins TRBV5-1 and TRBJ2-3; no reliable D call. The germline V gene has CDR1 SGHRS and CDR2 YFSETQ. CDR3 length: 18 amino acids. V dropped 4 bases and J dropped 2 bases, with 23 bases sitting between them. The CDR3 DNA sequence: TGCGCCAGCAGCCCAGCAAAACACCCAGACTCATACACAGATACGCAGTATTTT. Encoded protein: CASSPAKHPDSYTDTQYF.

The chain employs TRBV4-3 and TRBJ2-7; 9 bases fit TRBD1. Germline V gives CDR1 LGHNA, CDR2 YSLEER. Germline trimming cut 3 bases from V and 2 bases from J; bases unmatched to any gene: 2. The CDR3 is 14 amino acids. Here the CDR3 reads CASSQDRGPYEQYF. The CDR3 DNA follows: TGCGCCAGCAGCCAGGACAGGGGCCCCTACGAGCAGTACTTC.

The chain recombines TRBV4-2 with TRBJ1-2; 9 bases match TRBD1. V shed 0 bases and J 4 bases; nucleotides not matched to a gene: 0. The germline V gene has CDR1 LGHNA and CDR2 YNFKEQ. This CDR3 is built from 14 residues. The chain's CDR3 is CASSQEDRGYGYTF. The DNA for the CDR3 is TGTGCCAGCAGCCAAGAGGACAGGGGCTATGGCTACACCTTC.

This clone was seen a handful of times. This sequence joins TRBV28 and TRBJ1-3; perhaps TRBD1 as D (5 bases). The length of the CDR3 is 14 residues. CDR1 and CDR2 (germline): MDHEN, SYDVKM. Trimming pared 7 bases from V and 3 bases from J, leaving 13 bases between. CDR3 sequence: CASTQDSIGNTIYF. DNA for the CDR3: TGTGCCAGCACCCAAGACAGCATTGGAAACACCATATATTTT.

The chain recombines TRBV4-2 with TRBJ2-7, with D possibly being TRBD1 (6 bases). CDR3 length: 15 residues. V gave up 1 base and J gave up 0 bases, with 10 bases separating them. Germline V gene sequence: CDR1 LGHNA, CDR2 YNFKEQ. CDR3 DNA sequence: TGTGCCAGCAGCCAAGGGCCGGACAGCTCCTACGAGCAGTACTTC. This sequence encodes CASSQGPDSSYEQYF.

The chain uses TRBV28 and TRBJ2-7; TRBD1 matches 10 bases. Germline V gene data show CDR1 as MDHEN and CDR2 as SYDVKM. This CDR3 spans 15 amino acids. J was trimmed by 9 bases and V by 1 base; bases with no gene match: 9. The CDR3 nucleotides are TGTGCCAGCAGTTTATCCGGGACAGGGGAGGGGAGGCAGTACTTC. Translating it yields CASSLSGTGEGRQYF.

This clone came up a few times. DNA of the CDR3: TGTGCCAGTAGTATCAGTCCGGGGTACGAGCAGTACTTC. Residues: CASSISPGYEQYF. V usage is TRBV19 and J usage is TRBJ2-7; D is possibly TRBD2 (5 bases). CDR1 and CDR2 from the germline V gene are LNHDA and SQIVND (reference sequence). The CDR3 spans 13 residues. V lost 3 bases and J 4 bases, leaving 10 bases between the germline ends.

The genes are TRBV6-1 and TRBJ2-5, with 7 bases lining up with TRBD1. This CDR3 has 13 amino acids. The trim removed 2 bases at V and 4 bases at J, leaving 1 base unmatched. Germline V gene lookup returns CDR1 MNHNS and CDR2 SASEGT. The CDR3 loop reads CASSERGPETQYF. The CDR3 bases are TGTGCCAGCAGTGAAAGGGGGCCAGAGACCCAGTACTTC.

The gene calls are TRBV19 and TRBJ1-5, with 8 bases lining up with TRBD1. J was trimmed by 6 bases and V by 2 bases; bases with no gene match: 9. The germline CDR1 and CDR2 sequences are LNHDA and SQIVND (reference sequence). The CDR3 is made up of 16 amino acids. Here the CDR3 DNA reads TGTGCCAGTAGTATACTTGGACAGGGAGGAGGTCAGCCCCAGCATTTT. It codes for CASSILGQGGGQPQHF.

The CDR3 bases are TGTGCCAGCAGTGGGGCGAATCAGCCCCAGCATTTT. Its translation is CASSGANQPQHF. The rearrangement uses TRBV12-3 or TRBV12-4 and TRBJ1-5; D is possibly TRBD1 (5 bases). V lost 5 bases and J 4 bases, leaving 6 bases between the germline ends. The CDR3 loop spans 12 amino acids.

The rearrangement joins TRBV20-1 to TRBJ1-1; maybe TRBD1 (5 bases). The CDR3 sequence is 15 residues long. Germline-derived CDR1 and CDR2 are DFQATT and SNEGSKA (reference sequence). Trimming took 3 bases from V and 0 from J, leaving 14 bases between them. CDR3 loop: CSASPGGDLNTEAFF. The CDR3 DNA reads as TGCAGTGCTAGTCCCGGGGGGGACTTGAACACTGAAGCTTTCTTT.

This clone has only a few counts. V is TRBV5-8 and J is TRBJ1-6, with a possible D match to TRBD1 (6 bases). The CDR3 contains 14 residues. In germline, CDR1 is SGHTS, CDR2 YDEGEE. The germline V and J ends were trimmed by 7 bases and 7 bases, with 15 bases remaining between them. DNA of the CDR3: TGTGCCAGCGGTGTGGGGGGGCGCAATTCACCCCTCCACTTT. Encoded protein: CASGVGGRNSPLHF.

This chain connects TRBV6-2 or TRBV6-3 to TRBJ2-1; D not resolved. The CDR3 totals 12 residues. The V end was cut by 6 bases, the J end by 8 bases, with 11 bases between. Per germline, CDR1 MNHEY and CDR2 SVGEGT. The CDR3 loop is CASRPSGYEQFF. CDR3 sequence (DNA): TGTGCCAGCAGACCTAGTGGCTATGAGCAGTTCTTC.

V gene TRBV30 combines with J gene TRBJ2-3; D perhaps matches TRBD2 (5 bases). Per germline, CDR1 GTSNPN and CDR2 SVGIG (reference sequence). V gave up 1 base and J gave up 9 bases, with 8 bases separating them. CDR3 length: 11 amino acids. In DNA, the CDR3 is TGTGCCTGGAGTGGGGAGATAACGCAGTATTTT. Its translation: CAWSGEITQYF.

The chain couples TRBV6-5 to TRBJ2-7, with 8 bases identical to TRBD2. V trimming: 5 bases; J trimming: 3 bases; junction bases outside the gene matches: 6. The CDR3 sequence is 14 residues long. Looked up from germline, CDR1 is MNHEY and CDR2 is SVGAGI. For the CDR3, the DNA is TGTGCCAGCAGTCTACAGCGGGAGTTCTACGAGCAGTACTTC. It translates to CASSLQREFYEQYF.

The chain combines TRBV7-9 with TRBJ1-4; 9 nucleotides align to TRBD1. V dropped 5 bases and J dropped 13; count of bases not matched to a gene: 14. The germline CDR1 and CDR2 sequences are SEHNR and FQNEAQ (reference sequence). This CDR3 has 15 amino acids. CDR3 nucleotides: TGTGCCAGCAGCCCTTGGGGACAGGGCGCGACCTTACTGTTTTTT. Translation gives CASSPWGQGATLLFF. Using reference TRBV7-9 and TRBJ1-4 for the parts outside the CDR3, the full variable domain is DTGVSQNPRHKITKRGQNVTFRCDPISEHNRLYWYRQTLGQGPEFLTYFQNEAQLEKSRLLSDRFSAERPKGSFSTLEIQRTEQGDSAMYLCASSPWGQGATLLFFGSGTQLSVL.

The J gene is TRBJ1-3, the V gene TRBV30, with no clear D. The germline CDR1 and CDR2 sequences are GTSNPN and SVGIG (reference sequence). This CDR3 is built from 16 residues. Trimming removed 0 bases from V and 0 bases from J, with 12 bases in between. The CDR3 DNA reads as TGTGCCTGGAGTGTAGACTTGGCGCGCTCTGGAAACACCATATATTTT. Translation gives CAWSVDLARSGNTIYF.